This TCR beta chain emerged from a study of blood T cell repertoires in COVID-19. The table came from immunoSEQ multiplex PCR; TCRdb's copy has only in-frame clones and leaves some out. The data show approximately 58,000 clones, 60% to 80% seen once. This CDR3 is 13 amino acids long. V lost 2 bases, J lost 8 bases, and 5 bases stayed unmatched. Germline V lookup: CDR1 MDHEN, CDR2 SYDVKM. This clone was counted a single time. The sequence came from a man between 65 and 80 years old with active or convalescent COVID-19. The sequencing sample was made of peripheral blood. J is TRBJ1-2 and V is TRBV28, with TRBD1 matching over 7 bases. The DNA of the CDR3 is TGTGCCAGCAGTTTAATCAGGGGGTTAGGCTACACCTTC. It specifies CASSLIRGLGYTF.